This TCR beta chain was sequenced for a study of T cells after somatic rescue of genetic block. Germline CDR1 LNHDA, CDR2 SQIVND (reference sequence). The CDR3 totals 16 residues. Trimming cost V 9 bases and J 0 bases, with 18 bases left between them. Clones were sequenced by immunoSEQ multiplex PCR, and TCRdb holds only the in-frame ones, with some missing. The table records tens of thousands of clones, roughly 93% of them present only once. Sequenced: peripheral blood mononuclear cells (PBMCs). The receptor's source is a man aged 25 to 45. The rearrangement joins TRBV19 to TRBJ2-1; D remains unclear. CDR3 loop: CASNPHQGTSYNEQFF. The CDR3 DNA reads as TGTGCCAGCAATCCTCACCAAGGTACCTCCTACAATGAGCAGTTCTTC.